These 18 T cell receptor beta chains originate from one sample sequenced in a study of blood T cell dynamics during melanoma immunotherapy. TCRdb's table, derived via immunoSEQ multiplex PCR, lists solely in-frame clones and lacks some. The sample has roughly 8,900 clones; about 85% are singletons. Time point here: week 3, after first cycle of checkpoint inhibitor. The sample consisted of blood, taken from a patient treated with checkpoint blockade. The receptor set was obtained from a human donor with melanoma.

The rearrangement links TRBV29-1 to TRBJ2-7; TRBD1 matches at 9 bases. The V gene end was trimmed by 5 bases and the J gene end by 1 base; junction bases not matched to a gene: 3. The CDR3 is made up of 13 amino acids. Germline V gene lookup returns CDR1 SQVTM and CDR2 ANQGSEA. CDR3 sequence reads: CSVFGQGSYEQYF. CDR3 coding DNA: TGCAGCGTTTTCGGACAGGGGTCCTACGAGCAGTACTTC.

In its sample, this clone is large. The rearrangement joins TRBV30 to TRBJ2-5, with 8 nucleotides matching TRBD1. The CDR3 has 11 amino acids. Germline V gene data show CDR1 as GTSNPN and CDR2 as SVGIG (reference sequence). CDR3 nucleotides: TGTGCTTACTACAGGGGGGAGACCCAGTACTTC. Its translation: CAYYRGETQYF. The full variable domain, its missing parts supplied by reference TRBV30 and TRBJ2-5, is SQTIHQWPATLVQPVGSPLSLECTVEGTSNPNLYWYRQAAGRGLQLLFYSVGIGQISSEVPQNLSASRPQDRQFILSSKKLLLSDSGFYLCAYYRGETQYFGPGTRLLVL.

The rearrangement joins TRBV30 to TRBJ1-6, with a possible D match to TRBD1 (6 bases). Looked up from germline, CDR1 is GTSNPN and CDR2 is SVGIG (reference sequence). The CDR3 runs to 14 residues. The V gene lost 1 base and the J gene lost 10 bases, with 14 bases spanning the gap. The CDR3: CAWSDLGGVSPLHF. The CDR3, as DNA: TGTGCCTGGAGTGATTTAGGGGGGGTCTCACCCCTCCACTTT.

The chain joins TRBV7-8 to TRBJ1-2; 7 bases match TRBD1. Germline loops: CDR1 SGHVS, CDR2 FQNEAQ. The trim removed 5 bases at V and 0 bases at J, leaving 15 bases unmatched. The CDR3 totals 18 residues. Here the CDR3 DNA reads TGTGCCAGCAGCCACCACCCGGGACAGAGATTCTCTAACTATGGCTACACCTTC. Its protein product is CASSHHPGQRFSNYGYTF. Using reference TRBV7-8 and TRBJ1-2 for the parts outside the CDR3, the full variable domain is GAGVSQSPRYKVAKRGQDVALRCDPISGHVSLFWYQQALGQGPEFLTYFQNEAQLDKSGLPSDRFFAERPEGSVSTLKIQRTQQEDSAVYLCASSHHPGQRFSNYGYTFGSGTRLTVV.

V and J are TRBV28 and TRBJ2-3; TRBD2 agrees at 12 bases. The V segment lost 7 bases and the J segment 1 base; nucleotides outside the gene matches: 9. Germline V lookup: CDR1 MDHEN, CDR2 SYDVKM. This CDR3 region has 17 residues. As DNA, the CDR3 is TGTGCCAGCACCTCGACTAGCGGGAGTCGGCGCACAGATACGCAGTATTTT. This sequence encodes CASTSTSGSRRTDTQYF.

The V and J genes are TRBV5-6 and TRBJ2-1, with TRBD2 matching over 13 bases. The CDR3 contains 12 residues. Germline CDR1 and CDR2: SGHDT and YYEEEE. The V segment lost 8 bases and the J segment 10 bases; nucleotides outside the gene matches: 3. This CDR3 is CASGLAGVEQFF. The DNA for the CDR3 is TGTGCCAGTGGACTAGCGGGAGTGGAGCAGTTCTTC.

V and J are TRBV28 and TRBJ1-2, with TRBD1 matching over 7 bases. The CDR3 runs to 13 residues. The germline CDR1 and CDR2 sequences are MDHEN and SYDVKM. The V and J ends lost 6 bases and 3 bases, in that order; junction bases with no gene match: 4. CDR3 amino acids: CASRIGQDYGYTF. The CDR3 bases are TGTGCCAGCAGGATAGGACAGGACTATGGCTACACCTTC.

CDR3 sequence: CASSLGVGLLGAFF. Written as DNA, the CDR3 is TGTGCCAGCAGCCTAGGGGTAGGGCTTCTAGGAGCTTTCTTT. The chain carries TRBV11-3 and TRBJ1-1, with D perhaps TRBD1 (5 bases). The CDR3 spans 14 residues. The V gene's germline CDR1 is SGHNT and CDR2 YENEEA. V lost 5 bases and J lost 10, with 20 bases in between. The variable domain in full, with the rest retrieved from reference TRBV11-3 and TRBJ1-1, is EAGVVQSPRYKIIEKKQPVAFWCNPISGHNTLYWYLQNLGQGPELLIRYENEEAVDDSQLPKDRFSAERLKGVDSTLKIQPAELGDSAVYLCASSLGVGLLGAFFGQGTRLTVV.

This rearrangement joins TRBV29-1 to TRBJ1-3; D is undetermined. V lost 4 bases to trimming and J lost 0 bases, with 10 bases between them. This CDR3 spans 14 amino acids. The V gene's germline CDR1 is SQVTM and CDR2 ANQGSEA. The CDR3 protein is CSVVPNRSGNTIYF. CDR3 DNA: TGCAGCGTTGTCCCCAACCGCTCTGGAAACACCATATATTTT.

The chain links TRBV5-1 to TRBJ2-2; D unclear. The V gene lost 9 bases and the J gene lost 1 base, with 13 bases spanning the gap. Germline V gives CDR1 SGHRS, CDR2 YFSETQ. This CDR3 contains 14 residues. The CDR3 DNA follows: TGCGCCACTTCTACCTGGGGGAACACCGGGGAGCTGTTTTTT. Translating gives CATSTWGNTGELFF.

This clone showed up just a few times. The CDR3 DNA follows: TGTGCCAGCTCACCACAAGAGACCCAGTACTTC. Its protein is CASSPQETQYF. V is TRBV18 and J is TRBJ2-5, with unresolved D. The CDR3 is 11 amino acids. V lost 1 base to trimming and J lost 3 bases, with 0 bases between them. Germline V lookup: CDR1 KGHSH, CDR2 LQKENI.

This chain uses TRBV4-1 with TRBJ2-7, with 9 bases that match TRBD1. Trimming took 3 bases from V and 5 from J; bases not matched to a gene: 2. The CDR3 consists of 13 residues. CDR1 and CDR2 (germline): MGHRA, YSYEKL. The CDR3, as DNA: TGCGCCAGCAGCCAGGGGACAGGGAACGAGCAGTACTTC. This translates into CASSQGTGNEQYF.

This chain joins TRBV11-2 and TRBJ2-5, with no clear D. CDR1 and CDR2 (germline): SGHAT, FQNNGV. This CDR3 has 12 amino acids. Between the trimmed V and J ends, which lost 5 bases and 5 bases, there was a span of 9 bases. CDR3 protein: CASSPFSETQYF. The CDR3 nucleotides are TGTGCCAGCAGCCCCTTTAGCGAGACCCAGTACTTC.

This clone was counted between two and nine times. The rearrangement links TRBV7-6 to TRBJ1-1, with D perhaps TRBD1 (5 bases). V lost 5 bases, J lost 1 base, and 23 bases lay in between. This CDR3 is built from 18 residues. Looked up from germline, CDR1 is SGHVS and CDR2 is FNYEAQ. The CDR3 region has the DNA TGTGCCAGCAGCGGCGGCGGCAGGGAGAGGGTACGGAACACTGAAGCTTTCTTT. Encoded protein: CASSGGGRERVRNTEAFF.

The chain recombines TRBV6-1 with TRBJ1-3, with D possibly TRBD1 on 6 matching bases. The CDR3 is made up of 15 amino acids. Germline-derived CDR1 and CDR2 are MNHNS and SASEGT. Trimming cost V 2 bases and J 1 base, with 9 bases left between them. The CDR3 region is CASSETTGSGNTIYF. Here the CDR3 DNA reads TGTGCCAGCAGTGAAACCACAGGGTCTGGAAACACCATATATTTT.

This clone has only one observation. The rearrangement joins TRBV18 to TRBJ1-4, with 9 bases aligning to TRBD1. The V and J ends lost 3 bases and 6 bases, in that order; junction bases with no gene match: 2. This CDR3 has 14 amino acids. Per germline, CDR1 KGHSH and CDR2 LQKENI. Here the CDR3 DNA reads TGTGCCAGCTCACCCAGGACAGGGGATGAAAAACTGTTTTTT. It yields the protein CASSPRTGDEKLFF.

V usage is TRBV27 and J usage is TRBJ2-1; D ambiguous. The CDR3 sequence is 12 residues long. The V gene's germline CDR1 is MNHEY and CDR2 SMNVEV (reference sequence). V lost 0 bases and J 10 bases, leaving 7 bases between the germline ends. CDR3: CASSLSQREQFF. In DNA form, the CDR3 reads TGTGCCAGCAGTTTATCGCAGAGAGAGCAGTTCTTC.

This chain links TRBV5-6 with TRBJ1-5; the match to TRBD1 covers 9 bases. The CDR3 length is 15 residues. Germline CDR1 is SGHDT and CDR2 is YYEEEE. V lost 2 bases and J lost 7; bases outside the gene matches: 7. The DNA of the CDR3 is TGTGCCAGCAGCTTACAGAGACAGGGGGGACAGCCCCAGCATTTT. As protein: CASSLQRQGGQPQHF. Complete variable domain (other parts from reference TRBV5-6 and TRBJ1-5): DAGVTQSPTHLIKTRGQQVTLRCSPKSGHDTVSWYQQALGQGPQFIFQYYEEEERQRGNFPDRFSGHQFPNYSSELNVNALLLGDSALYLCASSLQRQGGQPQHFGDGTRLSIL.